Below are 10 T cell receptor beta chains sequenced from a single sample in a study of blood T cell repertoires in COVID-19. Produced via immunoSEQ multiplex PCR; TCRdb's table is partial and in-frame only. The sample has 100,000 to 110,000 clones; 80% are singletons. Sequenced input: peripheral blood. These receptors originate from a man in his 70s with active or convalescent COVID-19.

The CDR3 DNA reads TGTGCCAGCTCACCGAAAGGGGGAGGGACTGAAGCTTTCTTT. Translation: CASSPKGGGTEAFF. This chain uses TRBV18 with TRBJ1-1; D might be TRBD1 (6 bases). This CDR3 is built from 14 residues. Germline V gene data show CDR1 as KGHSH and CDR2 as LQKENI. The ends were cut back, 3 bases at V and 5 bases at J, with 13 bases in the middle.

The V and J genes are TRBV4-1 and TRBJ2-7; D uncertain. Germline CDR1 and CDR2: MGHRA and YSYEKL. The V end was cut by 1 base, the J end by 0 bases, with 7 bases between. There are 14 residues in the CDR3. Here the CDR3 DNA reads TGCGCCAGCAGCCAAGTTCCCCTCTCCTACGAGCAGTACTTC. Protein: CASSQVPLSYEQYF.

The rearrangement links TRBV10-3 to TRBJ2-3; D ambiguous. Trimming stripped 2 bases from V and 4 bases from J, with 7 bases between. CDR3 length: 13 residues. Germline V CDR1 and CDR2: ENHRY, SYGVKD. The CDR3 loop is CAISEIYSDTQYF. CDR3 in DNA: TGTGCCATCAGTGAGATTTATTCAGATACGCAGTATTTT.

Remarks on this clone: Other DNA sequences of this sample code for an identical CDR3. CDR3 bases: TGCGCCAGCAGCTTAACAGGGGACGAAAAACTGTTTTTT. Translated: CASSLTGDEKLFF. The chain links TRBV5-1 to TRBJ1-4; 7 bases fit TRBD1. This CDR3 has 13 residues. Looked up from germline, CDR1 is SGHRS and CDR2 is YFSETQ. The V and J ends lost 2 bases and 8 bases, in that order; junction bases with no gene match: 3. The full variable domain, completed using reference TRBV5-1 and TRBJ1-4, is KAGVTQTPRYLIKTRGQQVTLSCSPISGHRSVSWYQQTPGQGLQFLFEYFSETQRNKGNFPGRFSGRQFSNSRSEMNVSTLELGDSALYLCASSLTGDEKLFFGSGTQLSVL.

The DNA for the CDR3 is TGTGCCAGCTCACAAACAGGGGAAGGAACTGAAGCTTTCTTT. Translating gives CASSQTGEGTEAFF. V and J are TRBV18 and TRBJ1-1, with 7 bases identical to TRBD1. There are 14 residues in the CDR3. Germline lookup yields CDR1 KGHSH and CDR2 LQKENI. Germline trimming cut 4 bases from V and 5 bases from J; bases unmatched to any gene: 7.

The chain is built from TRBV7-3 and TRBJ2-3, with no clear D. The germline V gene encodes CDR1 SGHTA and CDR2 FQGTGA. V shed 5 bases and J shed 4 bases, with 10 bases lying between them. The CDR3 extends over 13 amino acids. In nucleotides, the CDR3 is TGTGCCAGCAGCCTGAGTCTAGCAGATACGCAGTATTTT. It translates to CASSLSLADTQYF.

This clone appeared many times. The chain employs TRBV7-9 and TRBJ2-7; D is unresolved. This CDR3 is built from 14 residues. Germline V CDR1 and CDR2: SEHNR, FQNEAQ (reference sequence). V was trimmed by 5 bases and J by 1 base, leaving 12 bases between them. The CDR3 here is CASSPRSVSYEQYF. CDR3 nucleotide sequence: TGTGCCAGCAGCCCCCGCAGCGTATCCTACGAGCAGTACTTC.

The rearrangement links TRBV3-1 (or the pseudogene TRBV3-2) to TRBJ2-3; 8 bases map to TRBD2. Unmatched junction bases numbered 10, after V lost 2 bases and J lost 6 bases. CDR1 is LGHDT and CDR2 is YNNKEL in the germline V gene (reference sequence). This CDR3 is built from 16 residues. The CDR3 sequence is CASSQKTSAPHDTQYF. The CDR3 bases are TGTGCCAGCAGCCAAAAGACTAGCGCACCCCACGATACGCAGTATTTT.

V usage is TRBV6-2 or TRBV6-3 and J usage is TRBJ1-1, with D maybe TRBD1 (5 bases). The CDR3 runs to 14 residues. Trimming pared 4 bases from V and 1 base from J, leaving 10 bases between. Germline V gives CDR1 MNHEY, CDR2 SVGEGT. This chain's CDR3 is CASSSGLSNTEAFF. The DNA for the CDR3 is TGTGCCAGCAGTTCGGGACTCTCGAACACTGAAGCTTTCTTT.

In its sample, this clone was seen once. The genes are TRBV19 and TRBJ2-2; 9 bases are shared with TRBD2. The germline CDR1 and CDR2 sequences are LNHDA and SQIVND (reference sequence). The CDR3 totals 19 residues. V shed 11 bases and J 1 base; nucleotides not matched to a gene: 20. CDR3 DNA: TGTGCCCGCACCCCGACTCGCGGGGGGGGGCGCTGGAACACCGGGGAGCTGTTTTTT. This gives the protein CARTPTRGGGRWNTGELFF.